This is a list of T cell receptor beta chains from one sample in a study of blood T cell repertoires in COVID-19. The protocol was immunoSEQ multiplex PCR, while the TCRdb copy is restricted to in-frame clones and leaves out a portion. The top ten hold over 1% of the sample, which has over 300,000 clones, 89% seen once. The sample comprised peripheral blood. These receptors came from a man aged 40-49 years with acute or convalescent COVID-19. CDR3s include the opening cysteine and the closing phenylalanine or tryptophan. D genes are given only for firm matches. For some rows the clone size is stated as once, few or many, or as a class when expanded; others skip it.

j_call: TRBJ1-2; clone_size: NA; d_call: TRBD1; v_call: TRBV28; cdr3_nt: TGTGCCAGCAGTTTCCCTCTGGGACAGGGGGCTGGCTACACCTTC; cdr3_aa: CASSFPLGQGAGYTF
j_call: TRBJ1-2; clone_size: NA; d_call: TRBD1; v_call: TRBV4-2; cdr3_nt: TGTGCCAGCAGCCAAGAGGCCGGGACAGGGGTCTATGGCTACACCTTC; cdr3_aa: CASSQEAGTGVYGYTF
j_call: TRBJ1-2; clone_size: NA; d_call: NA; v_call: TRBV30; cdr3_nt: TGTGCCTGGAGTCTGGCAGGGTACCCCTATGGCTACACCTTC; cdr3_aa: CAWSLAGYPYGYTF
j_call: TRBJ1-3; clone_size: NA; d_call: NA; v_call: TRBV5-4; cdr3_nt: TGTGCCAGCAGCAGCACTGGGGGCGGTGGAGGAAACACCATATATTTT; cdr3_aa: CASSSTGGGGGNTIYF
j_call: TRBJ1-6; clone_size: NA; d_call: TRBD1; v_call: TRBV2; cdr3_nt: TGTGCCAGCAGGGTTCAGGGGGCTCGCAATTCACCCCTCCACTTT; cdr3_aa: CASRVQGARNSPLHF
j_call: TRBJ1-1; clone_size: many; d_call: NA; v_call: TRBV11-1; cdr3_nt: TGTGCCAGCAGCTCCGCGACAGGAAACACTGAAGCTTTCTTT; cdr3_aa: CASSSATGNTEAFF
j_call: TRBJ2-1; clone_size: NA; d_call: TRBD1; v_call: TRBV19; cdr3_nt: TGTGCCAGTAGTCCCCGCGGACAGGGGGCATACAATGAGCAGTTCTTC; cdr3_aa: CASSPRGQGAYNEQFF
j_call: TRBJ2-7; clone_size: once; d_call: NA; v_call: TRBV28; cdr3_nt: TGTGCCAGCAGTTTATGGGGAGGACGGGCCTACGAGCAGTACTTC; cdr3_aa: CASSLWGGRAYEQYF
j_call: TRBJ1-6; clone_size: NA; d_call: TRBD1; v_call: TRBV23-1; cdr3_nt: TGCGCCAGCAGTCAATCGTCTGACAGGGGGTTCTATTGGGGTTCACCCCTCCACTTT; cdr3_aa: CASSQSSDRGFYWGSPLHF
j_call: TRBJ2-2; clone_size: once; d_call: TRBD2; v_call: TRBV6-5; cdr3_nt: TGTGCCAGCAGGTCTAGCGGGAGTTGGACCGGGGAGCTGTTTTTT; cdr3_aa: CASRSSGSWTGELFF
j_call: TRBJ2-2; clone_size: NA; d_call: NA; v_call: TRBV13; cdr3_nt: TGTGCCAGCAGCTTCTCTACGGGGGAGCTGTTTTTT; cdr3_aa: CASSFSTGELFF
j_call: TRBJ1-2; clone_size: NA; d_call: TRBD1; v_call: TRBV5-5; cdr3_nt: TGTGCCAGCAGCTTGGTAGGGACACGGACAGGGAGGTATGGCTACACCTTC; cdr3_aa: CASSLVGTRTGRYGYTF
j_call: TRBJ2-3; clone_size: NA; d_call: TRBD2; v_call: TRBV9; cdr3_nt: TGTGCCAGCAGCGCCGAGGCGGGGGACTACACAGATACGCAGTATTTT; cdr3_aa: CASSAEAGDYTDTQYF
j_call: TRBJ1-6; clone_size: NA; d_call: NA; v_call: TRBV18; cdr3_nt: TGTGCCAGCTCACCAAGTTCTGGGGCCTCACCCCTCCACTTT; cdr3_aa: CASSPSSGASPLHF
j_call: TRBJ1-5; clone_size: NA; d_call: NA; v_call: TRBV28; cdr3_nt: TGTGCCAGCAGGGCCATATCCGATTATAGCAATCAGCCCCAGCATTTT; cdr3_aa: CASRAISDYSNQPQHF
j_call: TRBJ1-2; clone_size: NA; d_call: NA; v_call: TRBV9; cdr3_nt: TGTGCCAGCAGCGTAGATCGACAGCCGCCGTATGGCTACACCTTC; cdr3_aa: CASSVDRQPPYGYTF
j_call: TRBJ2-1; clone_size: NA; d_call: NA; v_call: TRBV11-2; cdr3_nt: TGTGCCAGCAGCTTAGATCCCCGGGGGAGGGGGGTTAATGAGCAGTTCTTC; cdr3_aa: CASSLDPRGRGVNEQFF
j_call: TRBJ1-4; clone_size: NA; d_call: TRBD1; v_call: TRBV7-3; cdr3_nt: TGTGCCAGCAGCTTTTACCCCGGGGACAGGGAATCGTCGGCTAATGAAAAACTGTTTTTT; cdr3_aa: CASSFYPGDRESSANEKLFF
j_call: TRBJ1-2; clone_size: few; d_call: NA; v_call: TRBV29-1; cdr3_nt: TGCAGCGTTGAAGAGTCCGGTAGGGGCTATGGCTACACCTTC; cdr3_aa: CSVEESGRGYGYTF
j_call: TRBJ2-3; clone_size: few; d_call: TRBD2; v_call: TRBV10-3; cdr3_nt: TGTGCCATCAGCGACCAGACTAGCGGGGGGACAGATACGCAGTATTTT; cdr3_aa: CAISDQTSGGTDTQYF
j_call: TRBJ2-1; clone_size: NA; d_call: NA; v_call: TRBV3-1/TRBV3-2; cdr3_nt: TGTGCCAGCAACAAAGGGGGAGGGCTGAATGAGCAGTTCTTC; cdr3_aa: CASNKGGGLNEQFF
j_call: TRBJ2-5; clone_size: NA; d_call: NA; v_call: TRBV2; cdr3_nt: TGTGCCAGCAGTGCGAGCGATCCAGGGGAGACCCAGTACTTC; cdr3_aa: CASSASDPGETQYF
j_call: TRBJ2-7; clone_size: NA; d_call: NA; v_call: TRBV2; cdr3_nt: TGTGCCAGCGCGGAGGTAACCTTACGATTGAGCGAGCAGTACTTC; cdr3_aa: CASAEVTLRLSEQYF
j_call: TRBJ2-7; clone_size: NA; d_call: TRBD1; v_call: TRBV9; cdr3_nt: TGTGCCAGCAGCGTGACAGGGGTTTCGGACGAGCAGTACTTC; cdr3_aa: CASSVTGVSDEQYF
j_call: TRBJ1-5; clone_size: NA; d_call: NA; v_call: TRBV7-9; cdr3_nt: TGTGCCAGCAGCTTATTTGGGGGGTATAGCAATCAGCCCCAGCATTTT; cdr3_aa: CASSLFGGYSNQPQHF
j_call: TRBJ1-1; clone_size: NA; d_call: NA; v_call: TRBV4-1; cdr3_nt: TGCGCCAGCAGCCAAGAAAGCCGGGGAGGCACTGAAGCTTTCTTT; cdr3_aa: CASSQESRGGTEAFF
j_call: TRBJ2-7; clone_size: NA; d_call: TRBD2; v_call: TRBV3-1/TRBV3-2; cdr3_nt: TGTGCCAGCAGCCAAGACGGGGCTAGCGGCTACGAGCAGTACTTC; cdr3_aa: CASSQDGASGYEQYF
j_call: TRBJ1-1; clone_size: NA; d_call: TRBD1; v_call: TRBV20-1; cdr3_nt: TGCAGTGCTAGTAGGGCTGCAGGGGGCTTTTGGAACACTGAAGCTTTCTTT; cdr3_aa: CSASRAAGGFWNTEAFF
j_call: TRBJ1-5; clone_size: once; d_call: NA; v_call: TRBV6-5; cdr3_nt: TGTGCCACCCGCCGGGACTCTTATAGCAATCAGCCCCAGCATTTT; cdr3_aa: CATRRDSYSNQPQHF
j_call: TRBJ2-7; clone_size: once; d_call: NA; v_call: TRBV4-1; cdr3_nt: TGCGCCAGCAGCCAAGATGCGGGGCGCTACGAGCAGTACTTC; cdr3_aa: CASSQDAGRYEQYF
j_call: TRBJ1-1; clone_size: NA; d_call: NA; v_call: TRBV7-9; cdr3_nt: TGTGCCAGCAGCTTACGGAGTCTAACGGCTGAAGCTTTCTTT; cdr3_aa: CASSLRSLTAEAFF
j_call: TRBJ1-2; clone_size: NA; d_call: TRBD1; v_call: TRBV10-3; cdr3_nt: TGTGCCACACTACGTTCTTCAGGGGGGGGCTACACCTTC; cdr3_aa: CATLRSSGGGYTF
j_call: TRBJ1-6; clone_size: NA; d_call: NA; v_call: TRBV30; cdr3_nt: TGTGCCTGGAGGCCTGACTACCTACTGGGTTCACCCCTCCACTTT; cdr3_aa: CAWRPDYLLGSPLHF
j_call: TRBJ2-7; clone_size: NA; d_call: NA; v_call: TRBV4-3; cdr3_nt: TGCGCCAGCAGCCAAGCGACAGGCCAATCCTACGAGCAGTACTTC; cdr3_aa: CASSQATGQSYEQYF
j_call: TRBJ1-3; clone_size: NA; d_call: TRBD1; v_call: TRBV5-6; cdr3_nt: TGTGCCAGCAGCCCGGACAGGGCCTACTCTGGAAACACCATATATTTT; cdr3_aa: CASSPDRAYSGNTIYF
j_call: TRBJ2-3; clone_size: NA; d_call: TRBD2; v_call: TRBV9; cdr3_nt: TGTGCCAGCAGCGTAGCGGCTAGCGGGGTGATCACAGATACGCAGTATTTT; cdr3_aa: CASSVAASGVITDTQYF
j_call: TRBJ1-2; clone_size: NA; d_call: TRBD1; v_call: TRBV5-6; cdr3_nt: TGTGCCAGCAGCTTACCGCCGGGACAGGGATCGGGCGGCTACACCTTC; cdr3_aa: CASSLPPGQGSGGYTF
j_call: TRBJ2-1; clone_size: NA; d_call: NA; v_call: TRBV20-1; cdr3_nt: TGCAGTGCCGAGTTAAATGAGCAGTTCTTC; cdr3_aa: CSAELNEQFF
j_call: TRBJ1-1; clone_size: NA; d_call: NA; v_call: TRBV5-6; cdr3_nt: TGTGCCAGCAGCTTAAAAGGGAGGGGGGCTGAAGCTTTCTTT; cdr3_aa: CASSLKGRGAEAFF
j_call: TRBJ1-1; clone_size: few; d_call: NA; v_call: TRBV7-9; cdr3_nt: TGTGCCAGCAGCTTCCAGAACACTGAAGCTTTCTTT; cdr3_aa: CASSFQNTEAFF
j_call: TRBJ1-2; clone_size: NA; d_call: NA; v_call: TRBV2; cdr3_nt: TGTGCCAGCAGTGAAGAAGCAGGGGCCGACTATGGCTACACCTTC; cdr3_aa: CASSEEAGADYGYTF
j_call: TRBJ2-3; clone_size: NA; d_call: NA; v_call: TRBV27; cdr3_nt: TGTGCCAGCAGTTTACGGGCAGGGTGGACAGATACGCAGTATTTT; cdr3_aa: CASSLRAGWTDTQYF